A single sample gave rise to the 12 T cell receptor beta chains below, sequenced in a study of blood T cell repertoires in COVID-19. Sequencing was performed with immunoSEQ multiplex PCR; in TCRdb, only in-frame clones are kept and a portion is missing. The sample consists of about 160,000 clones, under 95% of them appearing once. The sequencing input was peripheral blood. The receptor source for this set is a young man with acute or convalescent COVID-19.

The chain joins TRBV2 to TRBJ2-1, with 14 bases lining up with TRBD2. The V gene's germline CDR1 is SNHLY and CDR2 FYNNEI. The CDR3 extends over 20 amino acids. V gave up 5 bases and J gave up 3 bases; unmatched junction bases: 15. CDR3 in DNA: TGTGCCAGCAGTACTCCAGGACAGCGCGGGACTAGCGGGAGCTACAATGAGCAGTTCTTC. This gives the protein CASSTPGQRGTSGSYNEQFF. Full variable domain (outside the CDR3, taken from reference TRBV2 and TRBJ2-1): EPEVTQTPSHQVTQMGQEVILRCVPISNHLYFYWYRQILGQKVEFLVSFYNNEISEKSEIFDDQFSVERPDGSNFTLKIRSTKLEDSAMYFCASSTPGQRGTSGSYNEQFFGPGTRLTVL.

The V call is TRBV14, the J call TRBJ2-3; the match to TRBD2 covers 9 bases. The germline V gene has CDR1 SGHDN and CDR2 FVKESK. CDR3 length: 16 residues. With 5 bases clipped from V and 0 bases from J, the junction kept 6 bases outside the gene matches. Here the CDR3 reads CASSYLTSGSTDTQYF. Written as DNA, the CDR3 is TGTGCCAGCAGCTACTTGACTAGCGGTAGCACAGATACGCAGTATTTT.

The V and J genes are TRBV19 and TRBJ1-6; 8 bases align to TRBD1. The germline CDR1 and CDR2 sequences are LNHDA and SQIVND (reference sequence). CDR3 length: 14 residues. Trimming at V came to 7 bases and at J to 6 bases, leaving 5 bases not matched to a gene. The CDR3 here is CASTTGQGNSPLHF. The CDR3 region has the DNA TGTGCCAGTACCACCGGACAGGGTAATTCACCCCTCCACTTT.

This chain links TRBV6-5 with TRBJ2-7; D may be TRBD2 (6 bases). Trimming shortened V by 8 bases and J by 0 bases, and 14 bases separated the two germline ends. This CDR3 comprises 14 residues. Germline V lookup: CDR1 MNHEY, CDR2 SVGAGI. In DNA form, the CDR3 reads TGTGCCAGCGGGGCCCGGGAGAACTCCTACGAGCAGTACTTC. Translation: CASGARENSYEQYF.

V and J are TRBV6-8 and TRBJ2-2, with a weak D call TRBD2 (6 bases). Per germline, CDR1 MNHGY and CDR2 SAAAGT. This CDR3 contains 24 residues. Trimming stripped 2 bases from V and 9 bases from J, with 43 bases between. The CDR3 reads CASSYGTALAGDPKRPRLSWELFF. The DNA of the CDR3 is TGTGCCAGCAGTTACGGGACTGCCCTAGCTGGCGACCCTAAAAGACCTCGGCTAAGTTGGGAGCTGTTTTTT.

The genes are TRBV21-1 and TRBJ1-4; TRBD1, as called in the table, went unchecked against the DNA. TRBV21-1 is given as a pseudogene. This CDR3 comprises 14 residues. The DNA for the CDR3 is TGTGCCAGCAGCAAAGGGACAGGGGATGAAAAACTGTTTTTT. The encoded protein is CASSKGTGDEKLFF.

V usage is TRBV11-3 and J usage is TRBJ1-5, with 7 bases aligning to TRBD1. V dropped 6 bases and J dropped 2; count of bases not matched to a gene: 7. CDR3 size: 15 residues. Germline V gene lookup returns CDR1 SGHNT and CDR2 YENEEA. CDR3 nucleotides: TGTGCCAGCAGTTGTACAGGGGTGGGCAATCAGCCCCAGCATTTT. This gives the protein CASSCTGVGNQPQHF.

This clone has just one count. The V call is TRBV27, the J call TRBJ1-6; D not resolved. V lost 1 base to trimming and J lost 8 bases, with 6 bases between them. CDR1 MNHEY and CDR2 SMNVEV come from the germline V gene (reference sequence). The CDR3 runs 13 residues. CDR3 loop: CASSLFGDSPLHF. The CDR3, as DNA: TGTGCCAGCAGTTTATTCGGGGATTCACCCCTCCACTTT.

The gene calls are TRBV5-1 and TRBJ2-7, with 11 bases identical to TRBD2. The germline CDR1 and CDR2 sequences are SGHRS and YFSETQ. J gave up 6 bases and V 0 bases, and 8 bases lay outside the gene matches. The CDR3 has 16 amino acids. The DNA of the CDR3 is TGCGCCAGCAGCTTGGGGTGGCTAGCGGGAGGTAGCGAGCAGTACTTC. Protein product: CASSLGWLAGGSEQYF.

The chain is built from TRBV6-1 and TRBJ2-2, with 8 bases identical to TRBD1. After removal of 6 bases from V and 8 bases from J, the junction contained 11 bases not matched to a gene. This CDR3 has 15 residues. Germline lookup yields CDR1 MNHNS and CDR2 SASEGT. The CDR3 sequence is CASSLTGGKSGELFF. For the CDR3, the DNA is TGTGCCAGCAGCCTCACAGGGGGAAAGTCGGGGGAGCTGTTTTTT.

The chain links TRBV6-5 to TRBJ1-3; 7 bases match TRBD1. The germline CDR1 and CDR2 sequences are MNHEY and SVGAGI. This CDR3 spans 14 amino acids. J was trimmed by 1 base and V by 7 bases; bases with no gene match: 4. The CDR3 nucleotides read TGTGCCAGCATGCAGACAGGGTCTGGAAACACCATATATTTT. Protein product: CASMQTGSGNTIYF.

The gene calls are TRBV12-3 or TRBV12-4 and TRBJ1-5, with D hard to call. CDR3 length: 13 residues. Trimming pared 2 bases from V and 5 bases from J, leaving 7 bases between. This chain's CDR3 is CASSLSLYQPQHF. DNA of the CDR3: TGTGCCAGCAGTTTAAGCCTTTATCAGCCCCAGCATTTT.